This T cell receptor beta chain was sequenced for a study of PD-1 blockade in classical Hodgkin lymphoma. Assay: immunoSEQ multiplex PCR; the TCRdb copy retains only in-frame clones and omits some. The sample has around 8,400 clones; roughly four fifths are singletons. This CDR3 spans 12 amino acids. Time point here: cycle 4 day 1 (C4D1), after six to seven weeks of nivolumab. The patients all showed relapse after autologous stem cell transplantation, while their brentuximab vedotin exposure varied. After PBMCs were thawed, their CD8+ T cells were isolated by magnetic negative selection. Sample: CD8+ T cells from blood, taken before the fourth cycle of nivolumab. The clonotype was recovered from a human donor with classical Hodgkin lymphoma. V and J are TRBV21-1 and TRBJ1-1; whether TRBD1, the table's D call, matches the DNA was not checked. TRBV21-1 is a pseudogene. The DNA of the CDR3 is TGTGCCGGTGGCAGATCGAACACTGAAGCTTTCTTT. This encodes CAGGRSNTEAFF.